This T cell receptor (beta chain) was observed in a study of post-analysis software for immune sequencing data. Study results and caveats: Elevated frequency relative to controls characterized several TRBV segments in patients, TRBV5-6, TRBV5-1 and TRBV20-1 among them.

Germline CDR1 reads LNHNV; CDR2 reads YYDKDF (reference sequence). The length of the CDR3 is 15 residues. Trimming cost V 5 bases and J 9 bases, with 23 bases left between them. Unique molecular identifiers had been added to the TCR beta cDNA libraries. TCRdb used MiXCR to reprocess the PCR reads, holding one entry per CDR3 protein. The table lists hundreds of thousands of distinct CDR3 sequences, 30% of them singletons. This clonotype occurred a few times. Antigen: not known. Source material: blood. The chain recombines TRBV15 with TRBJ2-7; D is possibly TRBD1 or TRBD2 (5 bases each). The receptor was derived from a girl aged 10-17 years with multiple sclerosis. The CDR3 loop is CATSPSGTDLRGQYF. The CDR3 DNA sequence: TGTGCCACCAGCCCCTCCGGGACCGATCTACGAGGGCAGTACTTC.